This TCR beta chain was captured in a study of glioma-infiltrating T cells. Trimming cost V 3 bases and J 7 bases; bases outside gene matches: 6. This CDR3 contains 16 residues. Germline values: CDR1 MDHEN, CDR2 SYDVKM. Amplification of TCR alpha and beta CDR3 regions from RNA used iRepertoire nested multiplex PCR. For one-step reverse transcription and amplification, about 85-400 ng of tissue mRNA or PBMC total RNA was used. Using its own MiXCR run on the multiplex PCR reads, TCRdb lists one record per CDR3 protein. Of about 110,000 distinct CDR3 sequences in the sample, less than 30% were seen once. Study-wide points: Tissue-blood divergence was below expectation in non-neoplastic patients, above in gliomas. CDR3 overlap between tissue and blood was very small.

Worth noting for this clonotype: Its antigen remains unidentified.

The chain has TRBV28 and TRBJ2-5; 15 nucleotides agree with TRBD2. The source material was glioma tissue, nonneoplastic brain tissue, or PBMCs (not recorded which). The TCR was taken from a human donor with low-grade glioma or glioblastoma, undergoing nonglioma brain surgery, or in good health (not recorded which). The DNA for the CDR3 is TGTGCCAGCAGTTTTGGACTAGCGGGAGGGCATGGGACCCAGTACTTC. It encodes CASSFGLAGGHGTQYF.